What follows describes a single T cell receptor (beta chain). In the original processing: How many nucleated cells were present was estimated from reference gene primer amplification. Sequenced by immunoSEQ multiplex PCR; TCRdb stores in-frame clones only, minus some. V and J calls and clone size are copied from that table; D and trimming were computed from the DNA. The sample records 210,000 or so clones, around nine tenths being singletons. There are 13 residues in the CDR3. The junction had 5 bases not matched to a gene; V was cut back by 6 bases and J by 6 bases. Per germline, CDR1 MDHEN and CDR2 SYDVKM. This sample is drawn from a study of blood T cell repertoires in COVID-19. Study-wide context: PBMCs, B-cell-depleted T cells, or T cells were the source of the cDNA or gDNA that made up the material.

The gene calls are TRBV28 and TRBJ1-2; TRBD1 aligns across 9 bases. What was sequenced was peripheral blood. The receptor was derived from a young man with active or convalescent COVID-19. CDR3 sequence reads: CASSITGGNGYTF. The DNA of the CDR3 is TGTGCCAGCAGCATTACAGGGGGCAATGGCTACACCTTC.